This T cell receptor (beta chain) was found in a study of CD8 T cells in ankylosing spondylitis. Study-level results: Disease-linked clones proved CD8+ and comparatively uncommon in peripheral blood. Enrichment of disease-linked clones was reportedly significant in matched ankylosing spondylitis synovial fluid.

Quantitative 5'-RACE with molecular barcodes produced the TCR beta libraries. TCRdb used MiXCR to reprocess the 5' RACE reads, holding one entry per CDR3 protein. This repertoire shows under 150,000 distinct CDR3 sequences, roughly 8.8% found once; its top ten account for 7.3%. Per the germline V gene, CDR1 is DFQATT and CDR2 is SNEGSKA (reference sequence). This CDR3 spans 14 amino acids. The ends lost 3 bases at V and 4 bases at J; junction bases unmatched: 5. This clonotype was observed a few times. Antigen unknown. The sequenced sample was synovial fluid, either unsorted or a sorted T cell fraction (not recorded which). J is TRBJ1-2 and V is TRBV20-1, with TRBD1 matching over 10 bases. The TCR originated in a male donor with ankylosing spondylitis. The DNA for the CDR3 is TGCAGTGCTAGTTGGGACAGGGGCCGCTATGGCTACACCTTC. Translated: CSASWDRGRYGYTF.